The entry below describes one T cell receptor beta chain. This clonotype came up many times. Its antigen is unknown. One base away there is no much larger clone; base qualities are not given. The meaning of the sample's treatment or condition label: allogeneic hematopoietic cell transplantation with graft depleted of TCRalphabeta T cells and CD19 B cells. The transplant recipients were children given TCRalphabeta/CD19-depleted allogeneic hematopoietic cell grafts. This specimen belongs to a study of T-cell reconstitution after alpha-beta-depleted transplantation in children (TCRdb year 2016). The study in broad terms: T-cell immune reconstitution after TCRalphabeta/CD19-depleted allogeneic hematopoietic cell transplantation in children was quantitatively tracked in the study by means of TCR repertoire profiling.

Study-wide findings and limitations: The apparently early recovery of alphabetaT-cell counts about two months after transplant reportedly depended on only several hundred rapidly expanded clones that came from non-depleted graft cells. The frequencies of hyperexpanded clones fell over the following months, and after one year, T-cell counts and TCRbeta diversity were mostly attributed to newly produced T cells. In some patients, high TCRbeta diversity at day 60 was attributed to recipient T cells and intrathymic progenitors that had survived conditioning.

Libraries were prepared through PCR. The sample was run on an Illumina HiSeq 2500. To normalize quantification of the TCRbeta repertoire, the TCR libraries were built with molecular barcoding that relied on unique molecular identifiers. The public reads were quality trimmed at Q25 with fastp and then assembled into clones with MiXCR by TCRdb, keeping productive beta chains. Rows with one shared CDR3 protein collapse into an entry with the most common genes and DNA. This sample holds roughly 300,000 distinct CDR3 sequences; 11% were observed only once. The biggest ten clones account for roughly a quarter of the sample. Counted from cysteine to phenylalanine, this CDR3 has 14 amino acids. The CDR3 DNA has 42 bases and is translated from base 1. From a lookup of the germline V gene, CDR1 and CDR2 are SGDLS and YYNGEE. At the junction V is shortened by 3 bases and J by 4 bases; bases outside the gene matches: 1.

The TCR comes from a male patient aged 2-10 years who had a stem cell transplant for chronic granulomatous disease, so the T cells may come from the graft donor. Recombination connected TRBV9 to TRBJ2-1; 10 bases in the middle match TRBD2. The starting material was peripheral blood, obtained 180 days after TCRalphabeta/CD19-depleted stem cell transplant. This receptor carries the CDR3 CASSGGLAYNEQFF. The bases read TGTGCCAGCAGCGGGGGACTAGCGTACAATGAGCAGTTCTTC.